The clone carrying this T cell receptor (beta chain) appeared many times. Antigen specificity is unknown. Germline CDR1 is SNHLY and CDR2 is FYNNEI. After removal of 10 bases from V and 2 bases from J, the junction contained 7 bases not matched to a gene. The CDR3 is 14 amino acids. TCRdb independently ran MiXCR on the RT-PCR reads; one entry per CDR3 protein. The table has fewer than 600,000 distinct CDR3 sequences, approximately 7.3% seen once. The data were taken from a study of response to subunit inactivated influenza vaccine. Study conclusions and caveats: After each seasonal influenza vaccination, few new T cells are recruited, the authors suggested.

Sequenced material: PBMCs from blood, taken less than 30 months after vaccination. This chain connects TRBV2 to TRBJ2-3, with 9 bases that match TRBD1. This receptor was taken from a man between 50 and 69 years old who received an inactivated influenza vaccine. The CDR3 nucleotides are TGTGCCACTCTTGGACAGGGGACCACAGATACGCAGTATTTT. Translation gives CATLGQGTTDTQYF.